This record covers a single T cell receptor beta chain. The antigen is undetermined. The CDR3 covers 14 residues. Trimming removed 5 bases from V and 3 bases from J, with 13 bases in between. Per germline, CDR1 SGHTA and CDR2 FQGTGA. This table comes from immunoSEQ multiplex PCR, and its TCRdb copy is limited to in-frame clones, with some not included. The table shows approximately 46,000 clones, with more than 70% occurring only once. The data are from a study of OX40 agonist ivuxolimab in advanced cancers. In the study overall: With ivuxolimab, an agonistic anti-OX40 (CD134) antibody, patients were treated. Whole-study results and caveats: Average numbers of expanded clones were greater in CD8+ T cells than in CD4+. Partial responders dosed at 0.1-3.0 mg/kg displayed clonal expansion ranking among the lowest.

The investigators sampled blood at baseline, at cycle 4 day 1, and at cycle 7 day 1. This specimen consisted of CD4+ or CD8+ T cells sorted from blood, obtained in a trial of the OX40 agonist ivuxolimab. The receptor was isolated from an adult with an advanced solid tumor such as melanoma, head and neck, liver or kidney cancer. The chain has TRBV7-3 and TRBJ1-1; D possibly corresponds to TRBD1 (5 bases). The CDR3 coding sequence is TGTGCCAGCAGCCCAGGGTTAGGGTACACTGAAGCTTTCTTT. Residues: CASSPGLGYTEAFF.